This entry concerns a single T cell receptor beta chain. Per the original data handling: How many nucleated cells were present was estimated from reference gene primer amplification. TCRdb keeps only in-frame clones here, not all; method: immunoSEQ multiplex PCR. V and J calls plus clone size are reproduced from that table; the DNA served to infer D and trimming. The sample consists of around 310,000 clones, approximately 90% of them appearing once. The CDR3 contains 15 residues. This entry belongs to a study of blood T cell repertoires in COVID-19. For the study at large: Spain, Italy and the United States supplied samples that represented acute and convalescent COVID-19. In each case, the material was cDNA or gDNA derived from T cells, B-cell-depleted T cells, or PBMCs.

The chain links TRBV21-1 to TRBJ2-7; the D call of TRBD1 is as the table states it, not checked on the DNA. TRBV21-1 is an annotated pseudogene. The sample was peripheral blood. This clonotype originated in a woman aged 55 to 70 with acute or convalescent COVID-19. CDR3 nucleotides: TGTGCCAGCAGCAAAGATGGGGACAGGTTTCGCGAGCAGTACTTC. Translating it yields CASSKDGDRFREQYF.